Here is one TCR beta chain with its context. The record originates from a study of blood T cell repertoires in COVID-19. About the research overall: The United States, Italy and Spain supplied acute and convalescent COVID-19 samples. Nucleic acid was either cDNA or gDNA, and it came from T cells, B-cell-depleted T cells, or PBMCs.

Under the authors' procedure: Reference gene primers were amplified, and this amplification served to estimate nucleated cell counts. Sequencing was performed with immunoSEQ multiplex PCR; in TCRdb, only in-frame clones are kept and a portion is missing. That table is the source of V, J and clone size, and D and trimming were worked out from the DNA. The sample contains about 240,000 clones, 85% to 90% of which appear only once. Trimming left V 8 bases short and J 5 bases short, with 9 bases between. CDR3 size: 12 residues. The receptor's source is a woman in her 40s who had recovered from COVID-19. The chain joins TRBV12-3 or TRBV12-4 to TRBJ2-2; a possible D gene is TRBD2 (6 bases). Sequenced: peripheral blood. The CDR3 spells CASGRGTGELFF. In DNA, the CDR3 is TGTGCCAGCGGCCGGGGGACCGGGGAGCTGTTTTTT.